A single sample is the source of the 19 T cell receptor beta chains below, sequenced in a study of T cells expressing NK-cell markers. Each CDR3 protein gets one entry in TCRdb, which reprocessed the 5' RACE reads and gives no DNA. The listing records some 190,000 distinct CDR3 sequences. The sample consisted of blood T cells: a sorted CD56 or NKG2C T cell subset, CD4+ or CD8+ T cells, or bulk PBMC T cells (not recorded which). The receptors stem from a man aged 18-69 years in good health.

The chain uses TRBV2 and TRBJ2-2; there is no DNA to check the TCRdb D call of TRBD2. Germline CDR1 and CDR2: SNHLY and FYNNEI. The CDR3 runs to 14 residues. The CDR3 loop reads CASSERRETGELFF.

The chain employs TRBV12-3 or TRBV12-4 and TRBJ2-7; TCRdb names TRBD2, which stays unverified in the absence of DNA. CDR3 length: 15 amino acids. The chain's CDR3 is CASSSRTSLEGEQYF.

This chain uses TRBV2 with TRBJ1-2; the TCRdb call, TRBD1, lacks DNA for checking. The CDR3 totals 15 residues. Germline CDR1 reads SNHLY; CDR2 reads FYNNEI. The CDR3 sequence: CASSEVGTGTYGYTF. The variable domain in full, with the rest retrieved from reference TRBV2 and TRBJ1-2, is EPEVTQTPSHQVTQMGQEVILRCVPISNHLYFYWYRQILGQKVEFLVSFYNNEISEKSEIFDDQFSVERPDGSNFTLKIRSTKLEDSAMYFCASSEVGTGTYGYTFGSGTRLTVV.

The J gene is TRBJ1-4, the V gene TRBV29-1; TCRdb returns TRBD1, unconfirmable since there is no DNA. Per the germline V gene, CDR1 is SQVTM and CDR2 is ANQGSEA. The CDR3 consists of 13 residues. This chain's CDR3 is CSGLQGLGEKLFF.

The rearrangement uses TRBV13 and TRBJ2-1. The germline CDR1 and CDR2 sequences are PRHDT and FYEKMQ (reference sequence). This CDR3 contains 16 residues. The CDR3 reads CASSLSTGRFYNEQFF.

The chain recombines TRBV19 with TRBJ1-3. Per germline, CDR1 LNHDA and CDR2 SQIVND (reference sequence). The length of the CDR3 is 17 residues. The CDR3: CASSIDRRTGPGNTIYF.

The chain employs TRBV6-5 and TRBJ2-1. This CDR3 has 14 residues. Germline lookup yields CDR1 MNHEY and CDR2 SVGAGI. CDR3: CASGRRESYNEQFF.

V and J are TRBV20-1 and TRBJ2-5; TCRdb indicates TRBD1, and absent DNA this call remains unverified. The CDR3 has 15 amino acids. Germline V gives CDR1 DFQATT, CDR2 SNEGSKA (reference sequence). The CDR3 spells CSARGPTGYIETQYF.

The chain recombines TRBV7-3 with TRBJ2-1; no DNA is available, so the TRBD1 call from TCRdb remains unchecked. The germline V gene encodes CDR1 SGHTA and CDR2 FQGTGA. This CDR3 region has 15 residues. CDR3 amino acids: CASSSRTWGTDEQFF.

The chain couples TRBV12-3 or TRBV12-4 to TRBJ1-2. The CDR3 runs 13 residues. CDR3 region: CASSLGQVDGYTF.

The rearrangement joins TRBV12-3 or TRBV12-4 to TRBJ1-2; TCRdb proposes TRBD1, but this gene call is untestable without DNA. The CDR3 length is 13 residues. The CDR3: CASSTDRVGGYTF.

The chain is built from TRBV5-6 and TRBJ2-3; TCRdb names TRBD2, which stays unverified in the absence of DNA. CDR1 is SGHDT, CDR2 YYEEEE, per germline. The CDR3 sequence is 15 residues long. The CDR3 loop reads CASRWTSLRTDTQYF.

The chain has TRBV5-1 and TRBJ1-5; TCRdb lists TRBD1, though no DNA is available to test this call. The germline V gene has CDR1 SGHRS and CDR2 YFSETQ. The length of the CDR3 is 15 residues. The CDR3 spells CASSLDAGRNQPQHF.

The CDR3 is CASSESGLKGLDSYEQYF. J is TRBJ2-7 and V is TRBV2; checking the TCRdb D call of TRBD2 is not possible without DNA. Germline assignment: CDR1 SNHLY and CDR2 FYNNEI. This CDR3 spans 18 amino acids.

The chain carries TRBV12-3 or TRBV12-4 and TRBJ2-5; the D gene TCRdb calls, TRBD1, cannot be checked with no DNA. The CDR3 is 16 residues long. The CDR3 sequence is CASSWLGTGGSETQYF.

The rearrangement uses TRBV5-6 and TRBJ2-7; TCRdb returns TRBD1, unconfirmable since there is no DNA. The CDR3 is made up of 12 amino acids. Germline V gene data show CDR1 as SGHDT and CDR2 as YYEEEE. The CDR3 here is CASSGYRGEQYF.

The chain recombines TRBV11-2 with TRBJ2-2; as DNA is missing, the TRBD1 call by TCRdb cannot be tested. There are 16 residues in the CDR3. Germline loops: CDR1 SGHAT, CDR2 FQNNGV. The CDR3 is CASSSGMDRQAGELFF.

The rearrangement joins TRBV21-1 to TRBJ1-5. TRBV21-1 is deemed a pseudogene. This CDR3 is 15 amino acids long. CDR3 protein: CASSPTRQEDQPQHF.

The chain's CDR3 is CASSRGEGPQEFF. This chain joins TRBV7-9 and TRBJ2-1; the TCRdb D gene call, TRBD2, has no DNA to confirm it. The CDR3 totals 13 residues. Germline-derived CDR1 and CDR2 are SEHNR and FQNEAQ (reference sequence).